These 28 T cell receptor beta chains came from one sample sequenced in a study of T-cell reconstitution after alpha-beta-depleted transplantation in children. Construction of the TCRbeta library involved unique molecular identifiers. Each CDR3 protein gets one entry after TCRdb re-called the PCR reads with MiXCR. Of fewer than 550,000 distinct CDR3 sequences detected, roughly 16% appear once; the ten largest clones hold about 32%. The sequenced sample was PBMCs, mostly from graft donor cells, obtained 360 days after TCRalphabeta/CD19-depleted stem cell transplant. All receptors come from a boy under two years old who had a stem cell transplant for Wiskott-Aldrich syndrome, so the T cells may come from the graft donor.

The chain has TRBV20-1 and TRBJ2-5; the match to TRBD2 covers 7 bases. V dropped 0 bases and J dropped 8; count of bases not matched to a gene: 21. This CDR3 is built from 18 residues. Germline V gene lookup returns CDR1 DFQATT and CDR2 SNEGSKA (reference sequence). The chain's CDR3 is CSAREGWGNEDKAGTQYF. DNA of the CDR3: TGCAGTGCTAGAGAGGGATGGGGCAATGAAGACAAAGCGGGAACCCAGTACTTC.

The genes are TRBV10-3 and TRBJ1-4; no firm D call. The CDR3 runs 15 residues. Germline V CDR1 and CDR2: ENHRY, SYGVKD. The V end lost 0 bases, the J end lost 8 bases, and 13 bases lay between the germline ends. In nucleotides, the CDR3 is TGTGCCATCAGTGAGTCTTTGGGATCTTCAGAAAAACTGTTTTTT. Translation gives CAISESLGSSEKLFF.

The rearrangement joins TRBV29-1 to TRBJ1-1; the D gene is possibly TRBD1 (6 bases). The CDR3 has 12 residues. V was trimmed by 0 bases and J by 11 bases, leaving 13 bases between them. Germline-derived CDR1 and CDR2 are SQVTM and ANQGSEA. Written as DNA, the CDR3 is TGCAGCGTTGAAGATCTCCCAGGGGAGGCTTTCTTT. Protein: CSVEDLPGEAFF.

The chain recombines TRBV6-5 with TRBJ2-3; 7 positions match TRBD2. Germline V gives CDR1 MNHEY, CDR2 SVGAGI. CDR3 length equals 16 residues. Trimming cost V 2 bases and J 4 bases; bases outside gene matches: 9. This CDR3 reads CASSYEGGPRADTQYF. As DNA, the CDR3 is TGTGCCAGCAGTTACGAGGGAGGGCCTCGGGCAGATACGCAGTATTTT.

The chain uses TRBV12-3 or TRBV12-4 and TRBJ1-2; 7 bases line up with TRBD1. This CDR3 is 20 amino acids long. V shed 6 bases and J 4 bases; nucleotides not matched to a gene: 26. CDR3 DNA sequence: TGTGCCAGCAGACCCAGCCTCCGGGACAGAAGGGGGTGGACGACCTATGGCTACACCTTC. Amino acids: CASRPSLRDRRGWTTYGYTF.

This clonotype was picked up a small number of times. The CDR3 loop is CASSLFRAIQETQYF. Written as DNA, the CDR3 is TGTGCCAGCAGCTTATTTCGGGCGATCCAAGAGACCCAGTACTTC. This chain uses TRBV7-2 with TRBJ2-5; unclear D gene. Germline CDR1 is SGHTA and CDR2 is FQGNSA. V lost 2 bases, J lost 1 base, and 11 bases lay in between. The CDR3 totals 15 residues.

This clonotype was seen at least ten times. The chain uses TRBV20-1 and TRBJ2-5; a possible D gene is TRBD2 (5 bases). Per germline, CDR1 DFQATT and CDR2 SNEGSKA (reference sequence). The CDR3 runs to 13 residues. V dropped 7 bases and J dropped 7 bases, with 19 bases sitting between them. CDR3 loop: CSGRGMGRGTQYF. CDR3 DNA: TGCAGTGGTCGAGGGATGGGGAGAGGGACCCAGTACTTC.

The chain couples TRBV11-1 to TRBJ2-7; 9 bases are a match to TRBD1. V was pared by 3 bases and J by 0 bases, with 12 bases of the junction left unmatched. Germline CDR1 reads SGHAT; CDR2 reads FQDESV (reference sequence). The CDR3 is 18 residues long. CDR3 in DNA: TGTGCCAGCAGCTTCCCGGGACAGGGCCCATTCCTCTCCTACGAGCAGTACTTC. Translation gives CASSFPGQGPFLSYEQYF. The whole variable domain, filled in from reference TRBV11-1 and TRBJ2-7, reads EAEVAQSPRYKITEKSQAVAFWCDPISGHATLYWYRQILGQGPELLVQFQDESVVDDSQLPKDRFSAERLKGVDSTLKIQPAELGDSAMYLCASSFPGQGPFLSYEQYFGPGTRLTVT.

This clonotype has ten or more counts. CDR3 sequence (DNA): TGCGCCAGCAGCTTGTTGCGGGGTGGCACTGAAGCTTTCTTT. Amino acids: CASSLLRGGTEAFF. The V call is TRBV5-1, the J call TRBJ1-1; D is unclear. This CDR3 is 14 amino acids long. The V end was cut by 1 base, the J end by 4 bases, with 11 bases between. The germline CDR1 and CDR2 sequences are SGHRS and YFSETQ.

For the CDR3, the DNA is TGTGCCAGCAGCTTAGTACTAGCGGGAGACAATGAGCAGTTCTTC. It codes for CASSLVLAGDNEQFF. The V call is TRBV13, the J call TRBJ2-1, with 11 bases identical to TRBD2. J gave up 5 bases and V 1 base, and 1 base lay outside the gene matches. The germline V gene has CDR1 PRHDT and CDR2 FYEKMQ (reference sequence). The length of the CDR3 is 15 residues. Combining the CDR3 with reference TRBV13 and TRBJ2-1 gives the whole variable domain AAGVIQSPRHLIKEKRETATLKCYPIPRHDTVYWYQQGPGQDPQFLISFYEKMQSDKGSIPDRFSAQQFSDYHSELNMSSLELGDSALYFCASSLVLAGDNEQFFGPGTRLTVL.

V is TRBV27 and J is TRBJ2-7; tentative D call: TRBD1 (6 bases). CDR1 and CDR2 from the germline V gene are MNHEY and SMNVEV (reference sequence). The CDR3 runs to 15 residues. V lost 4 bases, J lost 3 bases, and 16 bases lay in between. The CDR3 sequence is CASSSSATGYYEQYF. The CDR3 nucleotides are TGTGCCAGCAGTTCCTCCGCGACAGGTTACTACGAGCAGTACTTC.

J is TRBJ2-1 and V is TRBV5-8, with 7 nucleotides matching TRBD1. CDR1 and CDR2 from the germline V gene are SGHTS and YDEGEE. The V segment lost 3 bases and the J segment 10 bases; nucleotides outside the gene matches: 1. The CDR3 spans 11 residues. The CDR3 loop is CASSSQGEQFF. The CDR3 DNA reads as TGTGCCAGCAGCTCACAGGGGGAGCAGTTCTTC. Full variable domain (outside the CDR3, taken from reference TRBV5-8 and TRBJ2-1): EAGVTQSPTHLIKTRGQQATLRCSPISGHTSVYWYQQALGLGLQFLLWYDEGEERNRGNFPPRFSGRQFPNYSSELNVNALELEDSALYLCASSSQGEQFFGPGTRLTVL.

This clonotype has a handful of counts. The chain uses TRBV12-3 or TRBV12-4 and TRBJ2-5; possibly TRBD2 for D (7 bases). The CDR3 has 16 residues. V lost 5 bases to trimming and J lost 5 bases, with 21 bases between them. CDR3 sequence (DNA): TGTGCCAGCAGTCTCCCTTGGCGGGGGAGGGGGGAGACCCAGTACTTC. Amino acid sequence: CASSLPWRGRGETQYF.

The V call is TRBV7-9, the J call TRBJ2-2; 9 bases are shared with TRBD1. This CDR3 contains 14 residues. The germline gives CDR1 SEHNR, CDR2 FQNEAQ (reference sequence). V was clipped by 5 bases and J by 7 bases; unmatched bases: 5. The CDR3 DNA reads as TGTGCCAGCAGCCGGACAGGGGAGTACGGGGAGCTGTTTTTT. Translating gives CASSRTGEYGELFF. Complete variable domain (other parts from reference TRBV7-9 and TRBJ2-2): DTGVSQNPRHKITKRGQNVTFRCDPISEHNRLYWYRQTLGQGPEFLTYFQNEAQLEKSRLLSDRFSAERPKGSFSTLEIQRTEQGDSAMYLCASSRTGEYGELFFGEGSRLTVL.

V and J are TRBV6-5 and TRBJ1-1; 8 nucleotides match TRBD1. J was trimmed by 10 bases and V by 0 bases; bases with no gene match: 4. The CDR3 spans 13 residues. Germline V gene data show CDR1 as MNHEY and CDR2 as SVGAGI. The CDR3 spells CASSYSGRGRAFF. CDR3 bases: TGTGCCAGCAGTTACTCCGGCAGGGGGCGAGCTTTCTTT.

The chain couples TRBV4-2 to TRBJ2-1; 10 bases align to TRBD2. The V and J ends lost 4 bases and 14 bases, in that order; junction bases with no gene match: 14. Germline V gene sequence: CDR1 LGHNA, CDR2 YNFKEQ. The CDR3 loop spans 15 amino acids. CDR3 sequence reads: CASSPQGGLATGEFF. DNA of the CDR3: TGTGCCAGCAGCCCTCAGGGGGGACTAGCGACGGGGGAGTTCTTC.

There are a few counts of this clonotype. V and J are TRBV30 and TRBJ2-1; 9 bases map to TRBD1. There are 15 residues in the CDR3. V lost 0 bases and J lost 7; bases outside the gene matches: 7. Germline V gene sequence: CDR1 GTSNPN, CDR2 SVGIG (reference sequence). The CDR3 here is CAWSVRRQGGNEQFF. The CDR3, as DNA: TGTGCCTGGAGTGTACGGAGACAGGGGGGGAATGAGCAGTTCTTC.

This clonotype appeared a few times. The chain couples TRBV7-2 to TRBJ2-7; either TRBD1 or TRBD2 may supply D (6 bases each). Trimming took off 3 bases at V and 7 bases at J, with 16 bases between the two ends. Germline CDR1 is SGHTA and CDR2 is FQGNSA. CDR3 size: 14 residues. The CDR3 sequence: CASSFGGFLNEQYF. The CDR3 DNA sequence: TGTGCCAGCAGCTTCGGGGGCTTCCTTAATGAGCAGTACTTC.

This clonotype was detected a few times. CDR3 amino acids: CSARAPGKTQYF. CDR3 bases: TGCAGTGCTAGAGCCCCGGGAAAGACCCAGTACTTC. The chain joins TRBV20-1 to TRBJ2-5; maybe TRBD2 (5 bases). CDR3 length: 12 residues. The germline V gene has CDR1 DFQATT and CDR2 SNEGSKA (reference sequence). V lost 1 base, J lost 6 bases, and 9 bases lay in between.

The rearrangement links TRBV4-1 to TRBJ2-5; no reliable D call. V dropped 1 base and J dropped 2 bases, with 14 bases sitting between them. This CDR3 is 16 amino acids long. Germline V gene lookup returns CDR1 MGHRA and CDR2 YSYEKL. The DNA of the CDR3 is TGCGCCAGCAGCCAAGGCCTCGGGCAGAGACAAGAGACCCAGTACTTC. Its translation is CASSQGLGQRQETQYF.

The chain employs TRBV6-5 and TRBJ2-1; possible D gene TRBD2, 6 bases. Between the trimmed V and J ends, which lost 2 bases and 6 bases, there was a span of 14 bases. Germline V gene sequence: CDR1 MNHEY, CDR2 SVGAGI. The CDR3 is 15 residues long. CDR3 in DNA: TGTGCCAGCAGTTACAATCTCGGCGGGATCAATGAGCAGTTCTTC. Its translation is CASSYNLGGINEQFF.

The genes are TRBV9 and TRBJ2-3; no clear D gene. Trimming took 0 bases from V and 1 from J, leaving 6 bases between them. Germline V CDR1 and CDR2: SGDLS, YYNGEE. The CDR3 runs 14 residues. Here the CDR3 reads CASSVEAGTDTQYF. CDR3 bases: TGTGCCAGCAGCGTAGAGGCAGGCACAGATACGCAGTATTTT.

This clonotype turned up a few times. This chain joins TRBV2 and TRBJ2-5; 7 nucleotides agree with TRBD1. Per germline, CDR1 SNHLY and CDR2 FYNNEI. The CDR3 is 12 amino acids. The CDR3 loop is CATQGTEETQYF. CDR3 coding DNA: TGTGCGACCCAGGGGACAGAAGAGACCCAGTACTTC.

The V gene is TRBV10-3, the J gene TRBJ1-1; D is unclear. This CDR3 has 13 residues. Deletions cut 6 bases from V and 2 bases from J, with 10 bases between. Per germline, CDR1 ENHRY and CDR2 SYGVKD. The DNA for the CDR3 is TGTGCCATCAGGGGCAGTGGTAACACTGAAGCTTTCTTT. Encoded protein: CAIRGSGNTEAFF.

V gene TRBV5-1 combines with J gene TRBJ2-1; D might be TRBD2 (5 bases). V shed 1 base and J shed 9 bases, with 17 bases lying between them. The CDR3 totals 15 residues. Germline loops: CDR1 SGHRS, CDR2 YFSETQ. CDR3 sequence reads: CASSLWSVSEGEQFF. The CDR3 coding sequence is TGCGCCAGCAGCTTGTGGAGCGTCAGTGAGGGTGAGCAGTTCTTC.

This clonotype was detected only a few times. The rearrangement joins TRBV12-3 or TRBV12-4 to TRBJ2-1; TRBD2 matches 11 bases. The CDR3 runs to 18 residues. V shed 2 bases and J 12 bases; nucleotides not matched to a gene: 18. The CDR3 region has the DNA TGTGCCAGCAGTTTACCAACACTAGCGGGAGTGCGCTACGTTAGGCAGTTCTTC. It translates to CASSLPTLAGVRYVRQFF.

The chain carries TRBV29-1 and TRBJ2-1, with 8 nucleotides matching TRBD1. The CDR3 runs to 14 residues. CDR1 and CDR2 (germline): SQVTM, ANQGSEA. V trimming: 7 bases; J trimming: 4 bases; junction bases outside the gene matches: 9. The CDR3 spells CSAKRTGKYNEQFF. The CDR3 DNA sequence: TGCAGCGCTAAGAGGACAGGGAAATACAATGAGCAGTTCTTC.

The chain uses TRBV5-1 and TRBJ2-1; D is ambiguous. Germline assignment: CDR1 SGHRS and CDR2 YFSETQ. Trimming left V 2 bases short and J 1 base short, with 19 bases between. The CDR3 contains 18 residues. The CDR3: CASSFQSVWGSSYNEQFF. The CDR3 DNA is TGCGCCAGCAGCTTCCAGAGCGTTTGGGGAAGTTCCTACAATGAGCAGTTCTTC.